What follows is one TCR beta chain and its context. The sample belongs to a study of cytotoxic CD8 clonotypes in ibrutinib-treated CLL. The CDR3 consists of 15 residues. Looked up from germline, CDR1 is SGHVS and CDR2 is FNYEAQ. V was pared by 1 base and J by 4 bases, with 2 bases of the junction left unmatched. Produced via immunoSEQ multiplex PCR; TCRdb's table is partial and in-frame only. The sample lists around 310,000 clones, 80% occurring once. This sequence originates from a human donor with chronic lymphocytic leukemia. Source: PBMCs, taken before ibrutinib treatment. This chain links TRBV7-6 with TRBJ2-3; TRBD2 agrees at 10 bases. The CDR3: CASSLGLAGADTQYF. In DNA, the CDR3 is TGTGCCAGCAGCTTAGGTCTAGCGGGAGCAGATACGCAGTATTTT.